The sequence of this TCR beta chain was determined in a study of a mutant IDH1 vaccine in newly diagnosed glioma. Study background: Males made up about 62% and females about 38% of treated patients, whose mean age was roughly 40 years.

Notes on the study in general: With respect to changes in top peripheral T cell clonotypes, pseudoprogression seemed unrelated.

Here immunoSEQ multiplex PCR was the method, and the copy in TCRdb shows in-frame clones only, minus some. The sample consists of approximately 36,000 clones, 80% of them appearing once. Time point noted: week 11, during vaccination. It was 300 ug of mutant IDH1 20-mer peptide that made up each vaccine dose, given with topical imiquimod. To note about this clone: Its antigen is still unknown.

The CDR3 length is 14 residues. Unmatched junction bases numbered 10, after V lost 3 bases and J lost 8 bases. Germline V gene sequence: CDR1 SQVTM, CDR2 ANQGSEA. The chain carries TRBV29-1 and TRBJ2-4, with 7 bases fitting TRBD2. The specimen was peripheral blood mononuclear cells (PBMCs), collected from a glioma patient whose treatment included an IDH1 peptide vaccine. This clonotype was obtained from a woman aged 25 to 45 with glioma. Some clones in this sample may be carry-over from other donors' samples. CDR3 sequence reads: CSVDSAGVGDIQYF. CDR3 nucleotide sequence: TGCAGCGTTGATTCTGCGGGAGTGGGGGACATTCAGTACTTC. The full variable domain, its missing parts supplied by reference TRBV29-1 and TRBJ2-4, is SAVISQKPSRDICQRGTSLTIQCQVDSQVTMMFWYRQQPGQSLTLIATANQGSEATYESGFVIDKFPISRPNLTFSTLTVSNMSPEDSSIYLCSVDSAGVGDIQYFGAGTRLSVL.